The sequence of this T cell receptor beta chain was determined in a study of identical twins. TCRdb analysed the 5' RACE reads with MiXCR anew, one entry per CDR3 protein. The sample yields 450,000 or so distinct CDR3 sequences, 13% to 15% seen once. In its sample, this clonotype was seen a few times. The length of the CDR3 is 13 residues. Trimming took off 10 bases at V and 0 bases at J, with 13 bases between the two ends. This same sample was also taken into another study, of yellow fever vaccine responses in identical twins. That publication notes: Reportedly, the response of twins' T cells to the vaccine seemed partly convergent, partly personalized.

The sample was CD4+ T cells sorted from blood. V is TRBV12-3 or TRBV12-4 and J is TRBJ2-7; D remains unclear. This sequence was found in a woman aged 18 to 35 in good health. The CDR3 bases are TGTGCCACGGCCAGCGTTGGCTCCTACGAGCAGTACTTC. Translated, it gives CATASVGSYEQYF.